This T cell receptor beta chain was sequenced for a study of CD4 T cells in relation to SARS-CoV-2 and coronaviruses. Whole-study findings and limits: Around 60% of donors had memory CD4+ clonotypes crossrecognizing SARS-CoV-2 and common cold coronavirus spike.

The table came from immunoSEQ multiplex PCR; TCRdb's copy has only in-frame clones and leaves some out. The table lists more than 35,000 clones, around four fifths of them singletons. Fewer than 130,000 naive or memory CD4+ cells were cultured with CEF peptides for approximately 11 days. Notes on this clone: Its antigen remains unknown.

The clonotype was recovered from an adult with COVID-19. Sequences were obtained from memory CD4+ T cells from PBMCs, cultured in vitro.

The CDR3 DNA sequence: TGTGCCAGCAGCTTAGGCGGGGGCCTTAAGATGAACACTGAAGCTTTCTTT. Protein product: CASSLGGGLKMNTEAFF. The genes are TRBV7-9 and TRBJ1-1; a weak D match, TRBD1 (6 bases). Germline-derived CDR1 and CDR2 are SEHNR and FQNEAQ (reference sequence). CDR3 length: 17 amino acids. V lost 1 base and J 0 bases, leaving 15 bases between the germline ends.